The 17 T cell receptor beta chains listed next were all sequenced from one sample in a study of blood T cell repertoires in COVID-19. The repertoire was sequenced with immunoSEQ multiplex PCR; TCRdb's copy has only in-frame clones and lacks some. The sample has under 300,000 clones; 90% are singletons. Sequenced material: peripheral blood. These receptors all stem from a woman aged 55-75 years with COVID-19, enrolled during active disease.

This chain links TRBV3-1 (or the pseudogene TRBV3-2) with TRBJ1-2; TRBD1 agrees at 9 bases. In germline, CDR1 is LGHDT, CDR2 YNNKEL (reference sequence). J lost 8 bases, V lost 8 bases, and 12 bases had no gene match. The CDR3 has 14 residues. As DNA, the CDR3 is TGTGCCAGCTCGACCTTGGACAGGGGATGGGGCTACACCTTC. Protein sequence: CASSTLDRGWGYTF.

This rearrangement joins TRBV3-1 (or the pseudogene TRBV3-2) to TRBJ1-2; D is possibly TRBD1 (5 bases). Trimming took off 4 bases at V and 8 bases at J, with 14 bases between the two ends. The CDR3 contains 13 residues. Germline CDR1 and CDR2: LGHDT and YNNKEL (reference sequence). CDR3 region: CASSPPGGAGYTF. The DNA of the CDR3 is TGTGCCAGCAGCCCCCCCGGCGGGGCCGGCTACACCTTC.

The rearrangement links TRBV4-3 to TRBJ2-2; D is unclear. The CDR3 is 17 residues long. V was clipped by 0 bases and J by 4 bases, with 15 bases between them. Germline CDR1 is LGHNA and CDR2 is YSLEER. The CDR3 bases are TGCGCCAGCAGCCAAGATAGTTGGCGGAGATTCACCGGGGAGCTGTTTTTT. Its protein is CASSQDSWRRFTGELFF.

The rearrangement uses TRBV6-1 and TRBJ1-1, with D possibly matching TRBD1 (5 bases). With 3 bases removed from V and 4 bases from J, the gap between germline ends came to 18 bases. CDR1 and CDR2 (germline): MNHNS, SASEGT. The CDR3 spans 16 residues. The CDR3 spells CASSEILGLLGTEAFF. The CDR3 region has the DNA TGTGCCAGCAGTGAGATTCTGGGGCTCTTAGGCACTGAAGCTTTCTTT.

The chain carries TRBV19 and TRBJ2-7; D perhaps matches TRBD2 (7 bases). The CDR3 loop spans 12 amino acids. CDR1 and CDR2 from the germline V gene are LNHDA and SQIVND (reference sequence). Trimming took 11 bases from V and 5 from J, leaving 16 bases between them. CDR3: CASTHGGHEQYF. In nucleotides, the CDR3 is TGTGCCTCTACCCACGGGGGGCACGAGCAGTACTTC.

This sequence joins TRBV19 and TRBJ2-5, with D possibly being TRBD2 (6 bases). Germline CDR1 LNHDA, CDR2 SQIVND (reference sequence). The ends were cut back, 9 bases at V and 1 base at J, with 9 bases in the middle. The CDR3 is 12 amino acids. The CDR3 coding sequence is TGTGCCAGCGGGACTTCCCAAGAGACCCAGTACTTC. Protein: CASGTSQETQYF.

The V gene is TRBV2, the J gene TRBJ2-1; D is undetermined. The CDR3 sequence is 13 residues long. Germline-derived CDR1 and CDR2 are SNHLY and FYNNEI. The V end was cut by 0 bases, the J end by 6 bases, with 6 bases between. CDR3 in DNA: TGTGCCAGCAGTGAAGCGTCCGGCAATGAGCAGTTCTTC. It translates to CASSEASGNEQFF.

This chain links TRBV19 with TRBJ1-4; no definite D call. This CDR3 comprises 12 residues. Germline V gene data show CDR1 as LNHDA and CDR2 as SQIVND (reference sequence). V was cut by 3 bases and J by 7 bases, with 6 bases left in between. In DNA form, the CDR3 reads TGTGCCAGTAGTATCCGGGGTGAAAAACTGTTTTTT. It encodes CASSIRGEKLFF.

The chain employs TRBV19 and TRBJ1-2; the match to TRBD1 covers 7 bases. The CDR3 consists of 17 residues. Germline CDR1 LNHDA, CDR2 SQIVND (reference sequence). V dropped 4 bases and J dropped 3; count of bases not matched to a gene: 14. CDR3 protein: CASSNILTGASYYGYTF. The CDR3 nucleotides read TGTGCCAGTAGTAACATCTTAACAGGGGCATCATACTATGGCTACACCTTC.

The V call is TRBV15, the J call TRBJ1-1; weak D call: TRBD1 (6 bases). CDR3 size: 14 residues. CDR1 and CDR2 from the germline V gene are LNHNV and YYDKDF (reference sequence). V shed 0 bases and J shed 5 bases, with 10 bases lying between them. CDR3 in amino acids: CATSREGGWTEAFF. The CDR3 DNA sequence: TGTGCCACCAGCAGAGAAGGGGGATGGACTGAAGCTTTCTTT.

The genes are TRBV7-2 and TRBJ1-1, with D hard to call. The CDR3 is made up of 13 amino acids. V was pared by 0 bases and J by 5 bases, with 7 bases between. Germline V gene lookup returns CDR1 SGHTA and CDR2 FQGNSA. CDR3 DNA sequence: TGTGCCAGCAGCTTAGCCGGGGTGACTGAAGCTTTCTTT. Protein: CASSLAGVTEAFF.

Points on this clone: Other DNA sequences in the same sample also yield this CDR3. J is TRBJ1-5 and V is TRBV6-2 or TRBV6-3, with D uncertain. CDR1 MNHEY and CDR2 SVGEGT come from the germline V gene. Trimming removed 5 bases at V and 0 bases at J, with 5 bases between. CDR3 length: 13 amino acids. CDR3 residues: CASSRDSNQPQHF. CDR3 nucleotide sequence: TGTGCCAGCAGTCGGGATAGCAATCAGCCCCAGCATTTT.

Written as DNA, the CDR3 is TGCGCCAGCAGCGAAGGGACAGGGGGGTCACCCCTCCACTTT. Its protein product is CASSEGTGGSPLHF. This rearrangement joins TRBV5-1 to TRBJ1-6; 11 positions match TRBD1. V was pared by 4 bases and J by 10 bases, with 4 bases of the junction left unmatched. The CDR3 runs to 14 residues. Per germline, CDR1 SGHRS and CDR2 YFSETQ.

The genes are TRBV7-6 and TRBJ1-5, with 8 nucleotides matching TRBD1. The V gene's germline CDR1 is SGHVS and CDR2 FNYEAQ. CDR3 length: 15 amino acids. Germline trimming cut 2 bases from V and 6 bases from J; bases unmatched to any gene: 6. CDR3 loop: CASSLRTGYGQPQHF. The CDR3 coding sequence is TGTGCCAGCAGCTTAAGGACAGGGTACGGTCAGCCCCAGCATTTT.

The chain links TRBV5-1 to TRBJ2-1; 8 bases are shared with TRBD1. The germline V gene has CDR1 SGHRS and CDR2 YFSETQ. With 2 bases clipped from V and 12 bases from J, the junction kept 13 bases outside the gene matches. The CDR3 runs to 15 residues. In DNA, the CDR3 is TGCGCCAGCAGCTTAAACCCGGGACAGGCCGTTAGGCAGTTCTTC. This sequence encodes CASSLNPGQAVRQFF.

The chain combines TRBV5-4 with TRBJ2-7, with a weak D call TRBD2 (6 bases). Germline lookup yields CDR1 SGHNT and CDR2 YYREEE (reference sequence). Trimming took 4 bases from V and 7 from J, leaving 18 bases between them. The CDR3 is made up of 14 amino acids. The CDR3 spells CASSPGTSNLEQYF. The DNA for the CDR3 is TGTGCCAGCAGCCCGGGGACTTCCAATTTGGAGCAGTACTTC.

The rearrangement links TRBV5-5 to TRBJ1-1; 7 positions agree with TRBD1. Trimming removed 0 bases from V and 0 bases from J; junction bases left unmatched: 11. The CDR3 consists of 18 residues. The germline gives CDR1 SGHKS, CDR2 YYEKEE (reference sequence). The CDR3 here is CASSLDVVARGMNTEAFF. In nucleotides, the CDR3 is TGTGCCAGCAGCTTGGACGTGGTGGCCAGGGGGATGAACACTGAAGCTTTCTTT. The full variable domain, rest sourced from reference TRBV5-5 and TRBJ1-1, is DAGVTQSPTHLIKTRGQQVTLRCSPISGHKSVSWYQQVLGQGPQFIFQYYEKEERGRGNFPDRFSARQFPNYSSELNVNALLLGDSALYLCASSLDVVARGMNTEAFFGQGTRLTVV.